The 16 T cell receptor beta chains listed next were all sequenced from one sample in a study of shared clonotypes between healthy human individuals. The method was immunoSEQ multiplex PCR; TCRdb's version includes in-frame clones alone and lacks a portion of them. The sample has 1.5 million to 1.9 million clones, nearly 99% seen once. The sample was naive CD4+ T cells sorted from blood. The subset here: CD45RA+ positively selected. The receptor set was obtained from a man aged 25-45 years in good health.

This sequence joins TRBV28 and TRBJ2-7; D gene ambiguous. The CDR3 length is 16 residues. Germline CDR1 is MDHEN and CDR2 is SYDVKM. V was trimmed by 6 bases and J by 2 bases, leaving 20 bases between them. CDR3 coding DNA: TGTGCCAGCAGCCCCCCGGACGGATACCGAACCTACGAGCAGTACTTC. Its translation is CASSPPDGYRTYEQYF. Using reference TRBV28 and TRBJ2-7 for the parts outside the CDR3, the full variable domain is DVKVTQSSRYLVKRTGEKVFLECVQDMDHENMFWYRQDPGLGLRLIYFSYDVKMKEKGDIPEGYSVSREKKERFSLILESASTNQTSMYLCASSPPDGYRTYEQYFGPGTRLTVT.

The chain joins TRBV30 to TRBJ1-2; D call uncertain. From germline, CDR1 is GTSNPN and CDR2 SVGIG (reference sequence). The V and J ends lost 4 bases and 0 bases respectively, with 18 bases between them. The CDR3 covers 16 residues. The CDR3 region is CAWTTPGIESNYGYTF. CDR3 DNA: TGTGCCTGGACTACACCAGGAATAGAATCTAACTATGGCTACACCTTC.

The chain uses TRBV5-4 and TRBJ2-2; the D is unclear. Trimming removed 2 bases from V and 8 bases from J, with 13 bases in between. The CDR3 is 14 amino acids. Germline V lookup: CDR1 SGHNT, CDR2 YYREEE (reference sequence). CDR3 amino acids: CASSLMSKRGELFF. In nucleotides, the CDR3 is TGTGCCAGCAGCTTAATGTCGAAAAGGGGGGAGCTGTTTTTT. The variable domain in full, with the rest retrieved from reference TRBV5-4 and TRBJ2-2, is ETGVTQSPTHLIKTRGQQVTLRCSSQSGHNTVSWYQQALGQGPQFIFQYYREEENGRGNFPPRFSGLQFPNYSSELNVNALELDDSALYLCASSLMSKRGELFFGEGSRLTVL.

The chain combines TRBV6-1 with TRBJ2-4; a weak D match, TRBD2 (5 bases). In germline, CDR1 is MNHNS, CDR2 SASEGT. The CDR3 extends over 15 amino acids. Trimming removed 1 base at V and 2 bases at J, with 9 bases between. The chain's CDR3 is CASSEGLAPKNIQYF. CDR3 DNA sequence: TGTGCCAGCAGTGAAGGGCTAGCTCCCAAAAACATTCAGTACTTC.

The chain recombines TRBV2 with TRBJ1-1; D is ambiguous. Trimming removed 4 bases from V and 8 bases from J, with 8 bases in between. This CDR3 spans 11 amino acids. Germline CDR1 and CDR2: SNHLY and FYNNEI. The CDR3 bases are TGTGCCAGCAGTGGGGGAGTCGAAGCTTTCTTT. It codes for CASSGGVEAFF.

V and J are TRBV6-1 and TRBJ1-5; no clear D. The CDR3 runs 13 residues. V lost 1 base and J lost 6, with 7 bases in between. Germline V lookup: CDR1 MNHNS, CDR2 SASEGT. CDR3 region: CASSEVRFQPQHF. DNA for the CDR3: TGTGCCAGCAGTGAAGTCAGGTTTCAGCCCCAGCATTTT.

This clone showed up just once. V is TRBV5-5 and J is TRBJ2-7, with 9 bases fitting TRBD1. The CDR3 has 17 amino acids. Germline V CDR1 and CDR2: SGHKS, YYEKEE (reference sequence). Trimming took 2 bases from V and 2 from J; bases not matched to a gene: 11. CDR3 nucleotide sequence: TGTGCCAGCAGCTTAGGGACAGGGTCGTTGATACCCTACGAGCAGTACTTC. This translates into CASSLGTGSLIPYEQYF.

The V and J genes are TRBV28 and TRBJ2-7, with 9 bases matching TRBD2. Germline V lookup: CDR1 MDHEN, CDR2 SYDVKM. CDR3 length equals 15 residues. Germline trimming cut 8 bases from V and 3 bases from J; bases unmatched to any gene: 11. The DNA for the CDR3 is TGTGCCAGCTTTGAAGGGGCGGGAGGGTACTACGAGCAGTACTTC. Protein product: CASFEGAGGYYEQYF.

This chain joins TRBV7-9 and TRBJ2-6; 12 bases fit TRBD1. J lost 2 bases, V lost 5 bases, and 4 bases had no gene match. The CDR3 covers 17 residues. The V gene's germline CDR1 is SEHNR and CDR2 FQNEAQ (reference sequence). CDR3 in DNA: TGTGCCAGCAGCGTCCGGGACAGGGGGCCTGGGGCCAACGTCCTGACTTTC. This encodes CASSVRDRGPGANVLTF.

CDR3 loop: CASSVTGTSSLGYEQYF. CDR3 DNA sequence: TGTGCCAGCAGCGTAACCGGGACTAGCAGTTTGGGCTACGAGCAGTACTTC. This chain links TRBV9 with TRBJ2-7; 9 bases match TRBD2. The CDR3 spans 17 residues. The junction had 11 bases not matched to a gene; V was cut back by 1 base and J by 3 bases. CDR1 and CDR2 (germline): SGDLS, YYNGEE.

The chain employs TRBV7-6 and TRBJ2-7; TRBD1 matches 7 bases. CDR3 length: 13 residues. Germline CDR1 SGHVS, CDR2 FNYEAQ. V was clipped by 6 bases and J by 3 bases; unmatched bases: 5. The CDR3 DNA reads TGTGCCAGCAGTTCCTACAGGGGCTACGAGCAGTACTTC. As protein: CASSSYRGYEQYF.

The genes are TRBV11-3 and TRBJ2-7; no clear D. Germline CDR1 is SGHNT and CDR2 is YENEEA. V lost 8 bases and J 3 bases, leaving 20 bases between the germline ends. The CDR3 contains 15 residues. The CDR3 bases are TGTGCCAGCTGCCCGTTCGGGCGCGTATTCTACGAGCAGTACTTC. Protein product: CASCPFGRVFYEQYF. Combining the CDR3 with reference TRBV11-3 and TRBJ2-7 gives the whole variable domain EAGVVQSPRYKIIEKKQPVAFWCNPISGHNTLYWYLQNLGQGPELLIRYENEEAVDDSQLPKDRFSAERLKGVDSTLKIQPAELGDSAVYLCASCPFGRVFYEQYFGPGTRLTVT.

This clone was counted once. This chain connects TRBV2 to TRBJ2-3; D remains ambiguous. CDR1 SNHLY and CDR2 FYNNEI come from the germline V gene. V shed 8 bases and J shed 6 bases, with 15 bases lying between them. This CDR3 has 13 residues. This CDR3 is CASAEEAADTQYF. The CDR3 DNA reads TGTGCCAGCGCTGAAGAGGCAGCCGATACGCAGTATTTT.

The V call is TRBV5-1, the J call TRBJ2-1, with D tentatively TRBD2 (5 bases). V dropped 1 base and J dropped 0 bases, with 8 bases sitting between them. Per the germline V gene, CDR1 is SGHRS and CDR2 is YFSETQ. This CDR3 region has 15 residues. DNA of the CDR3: TGCGCCAGCAGCTTGAACGGGAACTCCTACAATGAGCAGTTCTTC. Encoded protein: CASSLNGNSYNEQFF.

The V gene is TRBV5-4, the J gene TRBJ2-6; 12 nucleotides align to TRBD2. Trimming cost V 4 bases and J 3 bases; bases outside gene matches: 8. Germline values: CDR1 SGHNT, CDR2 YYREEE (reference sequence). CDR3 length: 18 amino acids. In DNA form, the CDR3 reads TGTGCCAGCAGCCTAGGACTAGCGGGGCTAGGTGGGGCCAACGTCCTGACTTTC. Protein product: CASSLGLAGLGGANVLTF. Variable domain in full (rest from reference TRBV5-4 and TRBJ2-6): ETGVTQSPTHLIKTRGQQVTLRCSSQSGHNTVSWYQQALGQGPQFIFQYYREEENGRGNFPPRFSGLQFPNYSSELNVNALELDDSALYLCASSLGLAGLGGANVLTFGAGSRLTVL.

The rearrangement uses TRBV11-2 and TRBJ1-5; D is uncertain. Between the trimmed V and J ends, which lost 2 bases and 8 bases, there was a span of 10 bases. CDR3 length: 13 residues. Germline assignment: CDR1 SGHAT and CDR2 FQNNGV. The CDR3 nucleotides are TGTGCCAGCAGCTTATGGTTAGAGGAGCCCCAGCATTTT. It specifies CASSLWLEEPQHF. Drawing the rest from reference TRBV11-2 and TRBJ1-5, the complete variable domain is EAGVAQSPRYKIIEKRQSVAFWCNPISGHATLYWYQQILGQGPKLLIQFQNNGVVDDSQLPKDRFSAERLKGVDSTLKIQPAKLEDSAVYLCASSLWLEEPQHFGDGTRLSIL.